One sample yielded the 13 T cell receptor beta chains listed below, sequenced in a study of cytomegalovirus exposure and HLA in healthy donors. The PCR had 60 Vbeta and 13 Jbeta primers. Sequencing was performed with immunoSEQ multiplex PCR; in TCRdb, only in-frame clones are kept and a portion is missing. Of 95,000 to 150,000 clones in the sample, around 81% were seen once. Specimen: PBMCs. The receptors stem from a woman in her thirties or forties in good health and CMV-seronegative.

CDR3 sequence reads: CASSRKLTGTAKHHYEQYF. The CDR3 DNA follows: TGTGCCAGCAGCCGTAAACTTACCGGGACAGCCAAACACCACTACGAGCAGTACTTC. The V and J genes are TRBV7-8 and TRBJ2-7; 7 bases map to TRBD1. J lost 3 bases, V lost 5 bases, and 22 bases had no gene match. The CDR3 has 19 amino acids. CDR1 is SGHVS and CDR2 is FQNEAQ in the germline V gene.

This chain joins TRBV7-9 and TRBJ1-3; D possibly corresponds to TRBD1 (5 bases). The CDR3 has 14 residues. The V and J ends lost 5 bases and 0 bases respectively, with 8 bases between them. CDR1 is SEHNR, CDR2 FQNEAQ, per germline (reference sequence). The CDR3 loop is CASSRGDSGNTIYF. The CDR3 DNA is TGTGCCAGCAGCCGGGGGGACTCTGGAAACACCATATATTTT.

The chain joins TRBV5-1 to TRBJ2-7, with TRBD1 as a possible D gene (6 bases). Trimming left V 7 bases short and J 5 bases short, with 22 bases between. The CDR3 is 15 amino acids. Germline values: CDR1 SGHRS, CDR2 YFSETQ. CDR3 protein: CASAQGWAGDHEQYF. The DNA for the CDR3 is TGCGCCAGCGCCCAGGGATGGGCAGGGGACCACGAGCAGTACTTC. Together with reference TRBV5-1 and TRBJ2-7, the CDR3 gives the full variable domain: KAGVTQTPRYLIKTRGQQVTLSCSPISGHRSVSWYQQTPGQGLQFLFEYFSETQRNKGNFPGRFSGRQFSNSRSEMNVSTLELGDSALYLCASAQGWAGDHEQYFGPGTRLTVT.

The chain carries TRBV7-2 and TRBJ2-7; no firm D call. There are 12 residues in the CDR3. V was pared by 5 bases and J by 0 bases, with 5 bases between. The germline V gene has CDR1 SGHTA and CDR2 FQGNSA. The CDR3: CASSLSSYEQYF. The CDR3 nucleotides are TGTGCCAGCAGCCTGAGCTCCTACGAGCAGTACTTC.

This sequence joins TRBV7-2 and TRBJ2-3, with a tentative D call TRBD2 (6 bases). V lost 2 bases and J 1 base, leaving 10 bases between the germline ends. The CDR3 has 15 residues. Germline loops: CDR1 SGHTA, CDR2 FQGNSA. The CDR3 is CASSLIIAGTDTQYF. In nucleotides, the CDR3 is TGTGCCAGCAGCTTAATTATAGCGGGCACAGATACGCAGTATTTT.

The rearrangement links TRBV10-3 to TRBJ1-5, with 8 nucleotides matching TRBD1. CDR1 is ENHRY, CDR2 SYGVKD, per germline. Trimming cost V 4 bases and J 11 bases; bases outside gene matches: 16. The length of the CDR3 is 16 residues. The CDR3 loop is CAISAGLGQVPETQHF. The CDR3 DNA sequence: TGTGCCATCAGTGCCGGTTTGGGACAGGTCCCTGAGACCCAGCATTTT.

V usage is TRBV28 and J usage is TRBJ2-1; the match to TRBD2 covers 9 bases. The CDR3 length is 18 residues. V gave up 5 bases and J gave up 6 bases; unmatched junction bases: 17. The germline V gene has CDR1 MDHEN and CDR2 SYDVKM. The CDR3 nucleotides read TGTGCCAGCAGTCCCCTTTTGTTGAGCGGGAGGCCGGGCAATGAGCAGTTCTTC. Translating it yields CASSPLLLSGRPGNEQFF.

For this clone: The junction departs from germline at one end; a sequencing error may be responsible. The V gene is TRBV27, the J gene TRBJ2-7; 8 bases are shared with TRBD1. CDR3 size: 17 residues. Per the germline V gene, CDR1 is MNHEY and CDR2 is SMNVEV (reference sequence). The CDR3 region has the DNA TGTGCCGGCAGTTTATCGGCCCCCGGGACAGGAGATTACGAGCAGTACTTC. Translated: CAGSLSAPGTGDYEQYF.

The chain is built from TRBV14 and TRBJ2-1; 9 bases line up with TRBD2. Germline values: CDR1 SGHDN, CDR2 FVKESK. Trimming removed 0 bases from V and 7 bases from J; junction bases left unmatched: 7. This CDR3 spans 16 amino acids. This chain's CDR3 is CASSQELLAGRNEQFF. CDR3 DNA sequence: TGTGCCAGCAGCCAAGAGCTGCTAGCGGGGAGGAATGAGCAGTTCTTC.

The chain carries TRBV2 and TRBJ2-7; 11 bases are shared with TRBD1. Germline V lookup: CDR1 SNHLY, CDR2 FYNNEI. CDR3 length: 14 amino acids. V gave up 6 bases and J gave up 3 bases; unmatched junction bases: 4. The CDR3 loop reads CASRVGQGVYEQYF. CDR3 in DNA: TGTGCCAGCAGGGTGGGACAGGGGGTCTACGAGCAGTACTTC.

The table lists this clone with a few counts. CDR3 amino acids: CASNDRNTEAFF. The CDR3 region has the DNA TGTGCCAGCAACGACAGGAACACTGAAGCTTTCTTT. The chain employs TRBV6-1 and TRBJ1-1; TRBD1 is a possible D gene (5 bases). Germline values: CDR1 MNHNS, CDR2 SASEGT. Trimming pared 7 bases from V and 1 base from J, leaving 7 bases between. CDR3 length: 12 amino acids.

The chain uses TRBV15 and TRBJ1-2; the D is unclear. Trimming shortened V by 0 bases and J by 3 bases, and 8 bases separated the two germline ends. This CDR3 is built from 14 residues. In germline, CDR1 is LNHNV, CDR2 YYDKDF (reference sequence). CDR3 loop: CATSRDAGYYGYTF. As DNA, the CDR3 is TGTGCCACCAGCAGAGATGCGGGCTACTATGGCTACACCTTC. Filled out from reference TRBV15 and TRBJ1-2, the complete variable domain reads DAMVIQNPRYQVTQFGKPVTLSCSQTLNHNVMYWYQQKSSQAPKLLFHYYDKDFNNEADTPDNFQSRRPNTSFCFLDIRSPGLGDTAMYLCATSRDAGYYGYTFGSGTRLTVV.

The chain combines TRBV7-8 with TRBJ2-7, with TRBD2 identical over 14 bases. V trimming: 3 bases; J trimming: 0 bases; junction bases outside the gene matches: 1. This CDR3 has 16 amino acids. Germline-derived CDR1 and CDR2 are SGHVS and FQNEAQ. CDR3 in DNA: TGTGCCAGCAGCTTTGGGACTAGCGGGAGCTCCTACGAGCAGTACTTC. Protein: CASSFGTSGSSYEQYF. Full variable domain (outside the CDR3, taken from reference TRBV7-8 and TRBJ2-7): GAGVSQSPRYKVAKRGQDVALRCDPISGHVSLFWYQQALGQGPEFLTYFQNEAQLDKSGLPSDRFFAERPEGSVSTLKIQRTQQEDSAVYLCASSFGTSGSSYEQYFGPGTRLTVT.